In this sample, the clone carrying this T cell receptor beta chain turned up many times. What it binds is not known. Then a second PCR, running roughly 7 to 12 cycles, was carried out with a sample-barcoded 5' primer and a J-beta primer mix. TCRdb recomputed calls from the 5' RACE reads with MiXCR, one row per CDR3 protein. The repertoire holds 870,000 or so distinct CDR3 sequences, with more than 25% as singletons. This record comes from a study of blood T cells in healthy people across ages. In germline, CDR1 is SGHTA, CDR2 FQGNSA. The CDR3 has 14 residues. The J segment lost 8 bases and the V segment lost 2 bases, leaving 6 bases of the junction unmatched. Study-wide results and limits: Versus aged donors, long-lived donors had higher diversity and more naive CD4+ cells.

Sequencing was done on a sample of blood. This rearrangement joins TRBV7-2 to TRBJ2-3, with TRBD2 identical over 8 bases. The origin of this receptor is a woman older than 75 in good health. CDR3 DNA: TGTGCCAGCAGCTTAACTAGCGGCGGAACTACGCAGTATTTT. As protein: CASSLTSGGTTQYF.